The clone carrying this T cell receptor (beta chain) has more than one count but fewer than ten. Its antigen is not identified. This specimen belongs to a study of T cell repertoires in cytomegalovirus infection. Study overall: It was the public TCR beta signatures that indicated both CMV infection and matching HLA type. Findings and limits, study-wide: HLA-C-restricted CMV clonotypes gave the most frequent clonotype in two of eight donors. Public TCR beta family frequency separated CMV-and-HLA carriers, including in an independent cohort.

TCRdb fed the reads into MiXCR, producing one record per CDR3 protein. The data hold about 440,000 distinct CDR3 sequences, with roughly a third observed a single time. This sequence was found in a human donor in good health (CMV status not recorded). Some clones in this sample may be carry-over from other donors' samples. Material: PBMCs.

This CDR3 reads CASSHPKGGSGNTIYF. CDR3 coding DNA: TGCGCCAGCAGCCACCCCAAAGGGGGATCTGGAAACACCATATATTTT. The chain is built from TRBV4-1 and TRBJ1-3; tentatively, D is TRBD1 (6 bases). This CDR3 is 16 amino acids long. The germline V gene encodes CDR1 MGHRA and CDR2 YSYEKL. Trimming left V 3 bases short and J 1 base short, with 13 bases between.